The following is a T cell receptor beta chain sequence with its context. The antigen remains undetermined. This record comes from a study of PD-1 blockade in classical Hodgkin lymphoma. Study-wide context: The nivolumab dose that patients received was 3 mg/kg, given intravenously every 2 weeks. Study findings and constraints: Complete responders entered with baseline diversity on par with newly diagnosed patients, the results showed.

All the patients suffered relapse after autologous stem cell transplantation, and brentuximab vedotin exposure differed. Profiling relied on immunoSEQ multiplex PCR, and the TCRdb table lists in-frame clones only, not all of them. Among about 94,000 clones listed, 85% to 90% were seen once. The receptor comes from a human donor with classical Hodgkin lymphoma. The sample here was peripheral blood mononuclear cells (PBMCs), taken before the second cycle of nivolumab.

This CDR3 is CASSEHAGNTEAFF. CDR3 bases: TGTGCCAGCAGTGAACACGCCGGGAACACTGAAGCTTTCTTT. The rearrangement joins TRBV6-4 to TRBJ1-1; no clear D. Germline CDR1 and CDR2: MRHNA and SNTAGT. Trimming removed 3 bases from V and 1 base from J, with 9 bases in between. The CDR3 is made up of 14 amino acids.